Presented here are 6 T cell receptor beta chains from one specimen sequenced in a study of T cell changes during pregnancy in multiple sclerosis. Sequenced by immunoSEQ multiplex PCR; TCRdb stores in-frame clones only, minus some. The profile shows 35,000 to 50,000 clones, 80% to 95% of them singletons. The sequences come from CD4+ T cells from peripheral blood mononuclear cells, collected after pregnancy. The receptors originated from a female donor in good health, enrolled as a control in a pregnancy study.

The rearrangement joins TRBV5-1 to TRBJ2-1; 7 bases align to TRBD2. The germline V gene has CDR1 SGHRS and CDR2 YFSETQ. V dropped 5 bases and J dropped 5; count of bases not matched to a gene: 7. The length of the CDR3 is 14 residues. In DNA, the CDR3 is TGCGCCAGCAGTCTTGGACTAGTCCACAATGAGCAGTTCTTC. It yields the protein CASSLGLVHNEQFF. Together with reference TRBV5-1 and TRBJ2-1, the CDR3 gives the full variable domain: KAGVTQTPRYLIKTRGQQVTLSCSPISGHRSVSWYQQTPGQGLQFLFEYFSETQRNKGNFPGRFSGRQFSNSRSEMNVSTLELGDSALYLCASSLGLVHNEQFFGPGTRLTVL.

J is TRBJ2-1 and V is TRBV7-3; D gene ambiguous. The germline V gene has CDR1 SGHTA and CDR2 FQGTGA. The CDR3 covers 15 residues. Between the trimmed V and J ends, which lost 5 bases and 2 bases, there was a span of 13 bases. In DNA, the CDR3 is TGTGCCAGCAGCCCACGGGTGTATCCCTACAATGAGCAGTTCTTC. Translating it yields CASSPRVYPYNEQFF.

V usage is TRBV28 and J usage is TRBJ2-5, with 11 bases aligning to TRBD1. The germline gives CDR1 MDHEN, CDR2 SYDVKM. This CDR3 spans 14 amino acids. Germline trimming cut 7 bases from V and 6 bases from J; bases unmatched to any gene: 7. In nucleotides, the CDR3 is TGTGCCAGCACCCGGACAGGGGGCTTGAAGACCCAGTACTTC. Its translation is CASTRTGGLKTQYF.

This sequence joins TRBV4-1 and TRBJ1-5; 7 bases fit TRBD1. The CDR3 is 17 amino acids. With 2 bases clipped from V and 6 bases from J, the junction kept 13 bases outside the gene matches. Germline CDR1 reads MGHRA; CDR2 reads YSYEKL. CDR3: CASSQTETRGLGQPQHF. The CDR3 DNA reads as TGCGCCAGCAGCCAAACAGAAACTAGGGGGCTGGGTCAGCCCCAGCATTTT.

The chain couples TRBV5-1 to TRBJ2-7; 8 bases are shared with TRBD2. This CDR3 has 13 residues. The V gene end was trimmed by 6 bases and the J gene end by 2 bases; junction bases not matched to a gene: 4. Per germline, CDR1 SGHRS and CDR2 YFSETQ. The CDR3 here is CASKETSAYEQYF. The CDR3 DNA reads TGCGCCAGCAAAGAGACTAGCGCCTACGAGCAGTACTTC.

DNA for the CDR3: TGCGCCAGCAGCTTGTACACAGGGCTCCAAGAGACCCAGTACTTC. It is translated as CASSLYTGLQETQYF. The gene calls are TRBV5-1 and TRBJ2-5; maybe TRBD1 (6 bases). Per the germline V gene, CDR1 is SGHRS and CDR2 is YFSETQ. The V end was cut by 1 base, the J end by 1 base, with 11 bases between. The length of the CDR3 is 15 residues.